A selection of T cell receptor beta chains follows, all from one sample in a study of cytomegalovirus exposure and HLA in healthy donors. Clones were sequenced by immunoSEQ multiplex PCR, and TCRdb holds only the in-frame ones, with some missing. Here the sample spans 250,000 to 350,000 clones, around 90% being singletons. Sequencing used PBMCs. Receptor source: a woman aged 18-35 years in good health and CMV-seronegative. The CDR3 runs from the conserved cysteine through the conserved F or W. A D gene is named only where the DNA matches it firmly. Expanded clones get a size class; other rows say once, few or many, or leave the size out.

TRBV2	NA	TRBJ1-2	NA	CASSESLYPRGNYGYTF	TGTGCCAGCAGTGAAAGTCTGTACCCGAGAGGGAACTATGGCTACACCTTC
TRBV18	NA	TRBJ2-7	NA	CASSPRTVSYEQYF	TGTGCCAGCTCACCAAGGACAGTCTCCTACGAGCAGTACTTC
TRBV4-1	NA	TRBJ1-3	NA	CASSQVVGAGSGNTIYF	TGCGCCAGCAGCCAAGTAGTGGGTGCGGGGTCGGGAAACACCATATATTTT
TRBV23-1	NA	TRBJ1-1	NA	CASSPLPSDGQNTEAFF	TGCGCCAGCAGCCCATTGCCTTCAGACGGACAGAACACTGAAGCTTTCTTT
TRBV7-9	NA	TRBJ1-3	TRBD1	CASSPDRGTSGNTIYF	TGTGCCAGCAGCCCAGACAGGGGAACATCTGGAAACACCATATATTTT
TRBV27	NA	TRBJ1-1	TRBD1	CASSDRVTEAFF	TGTGCCAGCAGTGACAGGGTGACTGAAGCTTTCTTT
TRBV2	NA	TRBJ2-3	NA	CASRDSGLSTDTQYF	TGTGCCAGCAGGGACTCGGGACTGAGCACAGATACGCAGTATTTT
TRBV12-5	NA	TRBJ1-5	TRBD1	CASGLGLGQSSNQPQHF	TGTGCTAGTGGTTTGGGTCTGGGACAGTCTAGCAATCAGCCCCAGCATTTT
TRBV29-1	once	TRBJ1-2	NA	CSVEWGPRGYTF	TGCAGCGTTGAGTGGGGGCCGAGAGGCTACACCTTC
TRBV9	NA	TRBJ1-5	NA	CASSLGGWGDQPQHF	TGTGCCAGCAGCCTTGGGGGGTGGGGAGATCAGCCCCAGCATTTT
TRBV9	NA	TRBJ2-7	TRBD2	CASSPLGGADEQYF	TGTGCCAGCAGCCCGCTCGGGGGGGCGGACGAGCAGTACTTC
TRBV5-1	NA	TRBJ1-5	NA	CASSLEGEGNQPQHF	TGCGCCAGCAGCTTGGAAGGGGAAGGCAATCAGCCCCAGCATTTT
TRBV13	NA	TRBJ2-4	NA	CASSWGLQENIQYF	TGTGCCAGCAGCTGGGGACTTCAAGAAAACATTCAGTACTTC
TRBV27	NA	TRBJ2-7	TRBD2	CATMETGGYYEQYF	TGTGCCACCATGGAAACGGGGGGATATTACGAGCAGTACTTC
TRBV7-9	NA	TRBJ1-4	NA	CASSLDAGLIEKLFF	TGTGCCAGCAGCTTAGATGCAGGGTTAATAGAAAAACTGTTTTTT
TRBV9	NA	TRBJ2-3	TRBD2	CASSVAIGGTDTQYF	TGTGCCAGCAGCGTAGCAATCGGGGGGACAGATACGCAGTATTTT
TRBV19	NA	TRBJ2-3	NA	CASNPGQITDTQYF	TGTGCCAGTAATCCCGGACAGATCACAGATACGCAGTATTTT
TRBV6-6	NA	TRBJ1-1	TRBD1	CASSRDRKNTEAFF	TGTGCCAGCAGTCGGGACAGGAAAAACACTGAAGCTTTCTTT
TRBV7-8	once	TRBJ1-6	NA	CASSLGEGIALHF	TGTGCCAGCAGCTTAGGGGAGGGTATCGCCCTCCACTTT
TRBV5-1	once	TRBJ2-3	TRBD1	CASSSDRLGTDTQYF	TGCGCCAGCAGCTCGGACAGGCTGGGCACAGATACGCAGTATTTT
TRBV30	NA	TRBJ1-2	TRBD1	CAWGQGGGYTF	TGTGCCTGGGGACAGGGGGGTGGCTACACCTTC
TRBV19	NA	TRBJ1-4	NA	CASSMKTATNEKLFF	TGTGCCAGTAGTATGAAGACAGCAACTAATGAAAAACTGTTTTTT
TRBV15	NA	TRBJ2-7	NA	CATSRDSGGWYEQYF	TGTGCCACCAGCAGAGATTCGGGGGGCTGGTACGAGCAGTACTTC
TRBV5-1	NA	TRBJ1-2	NA	CASSLAMGGYGYTF	TGCGCCAGCAGCTTGGCTATGGGAGGTTATGGCTACACCTTC
TRBV6-1	NA	TRBJ2-5	NA	CASSERRGETQYF	TGTGCCAGCAGTGAAAGAAGAGGTGAGACCCAGTACTTC
TRBV29-1	NA	TRBJ1-1	TRBD1	CSVAGQAIEAFF	TGCAGCGTTGCGGGACAGGCTATCGAAGCTTTCTTT
TRBV10-3	NA	TRBJ2-7	TRBD1	CAIRLGQVSYEQYF	TGTGCCATCAGACTAGGACAGGTCTCCTACGAGCAGTACTTC
TRBV10-1	NA	TRBJ1-1	NA	CASSVQANTEAFF	TGCGCCAGCAGTGTACAGGCGAACACTGAAGCTTTCTTT
TRBV7-2	NA	TRBJ1-2	TRBD1	CASSLQQGDYGYTF	TGTGCCAGCAGCTTACAACAGGGGGACTATGGCTACACCTTC
TRBV19	NA	TRBJ1-2	NA	CASSGEVSYTF	TGTGCCAGTAGTGGCGAGGTCAGCTACACCTTC
TRBV19	NA	TRBJ1-4	NA	CASSIDLVTNEKLFF	TGTGCCAGTAGTATAGATCTAGTCACTAATGAAAAACTGTTTTTT
TRBV10-1	NA	TRBJ2-3	NA	CASSDSMTDTQYF	TGCGCCAGCAGTGATAGCATGACAGATACGCAGTATTTT
TRBV5-1	NA	TRBJ2-2	TRBD1	CASSRDRVNTGELFF	TGCGCCAGCAGCCGGGACAGGGTGAACACCGGGGAGCTGTTTTTT
TRBV4-1	NA	TRBJ1-1	NA	CASSQDTADNTEAFF	TGCGCCAGCAGCCAAGATACGGCGGATAACACTGAAGCTTTCTTT
TRBV27	NA	TRBJ2-7	NA	CASSSLSSYEQYF	TGTGCCAGCAGTTCCCTGAGCTCCTACGAGCAGTACTTC
TRBV27	NA	TRBJ1-1	TRBD1	CASSFRGVNTEAFF	TGTGCCAGCAGCTTCAGGGGGGTGAACACTGAAGCTTTCTTT
TRBV7-8	NA	TRBJ2-2	NA	CASSSYPEEGTNTGELFF	TGTGCCAGCAGCTCTTACCCCGAGGAGGGAACGAACACCGGGGAGCTGTTTTTT
TRBV5-1	NA	TRBJ2-3	TRBD2	CASSAILAGSAVDTQYF	TGCGCCAGCAGCGCCATACTAGCGGGGTCAGCGGTAGATACGCAGTATTTT
TRBV5-6	NA	TRBJ1-1	NA	CASSLEVRALNTEAFF	TGTGCCAGCAGCTTGGAGGTCAGGGCCTTGAACACTGAAGCTTTCTTT
TRBV9	NA	TRBJ2-7	TRBD1	CASSPNTGTGDEQYF	TGTGCCAGCAGCCCCAACACCGGGACAGGAGACGAGCAGTACTTC